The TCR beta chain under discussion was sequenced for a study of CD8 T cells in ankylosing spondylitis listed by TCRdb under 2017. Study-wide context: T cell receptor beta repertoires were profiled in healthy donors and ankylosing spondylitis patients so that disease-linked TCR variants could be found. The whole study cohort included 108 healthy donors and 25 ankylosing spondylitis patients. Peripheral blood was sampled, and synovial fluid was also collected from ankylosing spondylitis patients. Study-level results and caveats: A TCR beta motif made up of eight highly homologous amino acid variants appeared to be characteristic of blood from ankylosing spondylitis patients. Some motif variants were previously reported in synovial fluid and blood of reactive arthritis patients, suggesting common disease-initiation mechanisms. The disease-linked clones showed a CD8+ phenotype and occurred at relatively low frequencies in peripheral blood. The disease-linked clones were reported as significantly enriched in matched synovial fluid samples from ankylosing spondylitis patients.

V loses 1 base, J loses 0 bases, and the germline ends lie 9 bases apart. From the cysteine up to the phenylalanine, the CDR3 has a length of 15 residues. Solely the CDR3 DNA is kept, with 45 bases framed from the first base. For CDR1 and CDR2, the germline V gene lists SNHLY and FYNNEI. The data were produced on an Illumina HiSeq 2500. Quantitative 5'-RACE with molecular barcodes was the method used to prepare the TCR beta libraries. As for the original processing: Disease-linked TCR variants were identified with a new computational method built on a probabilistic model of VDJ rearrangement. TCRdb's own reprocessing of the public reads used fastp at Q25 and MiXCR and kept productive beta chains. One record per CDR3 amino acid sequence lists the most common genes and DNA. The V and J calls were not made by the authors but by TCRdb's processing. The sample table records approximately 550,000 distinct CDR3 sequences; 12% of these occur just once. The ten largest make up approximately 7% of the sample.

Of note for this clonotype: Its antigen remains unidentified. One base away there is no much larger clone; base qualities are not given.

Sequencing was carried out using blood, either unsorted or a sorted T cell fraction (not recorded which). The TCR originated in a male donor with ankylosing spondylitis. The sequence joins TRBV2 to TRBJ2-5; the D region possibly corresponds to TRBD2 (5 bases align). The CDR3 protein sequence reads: CASSEGRVYQETQYF. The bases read TGTGCCAGCAGTGAAGGGCGGGTGTACCAAGAGACCCAGTACTTC.